The next 11 T cell receptor beta chains were all read from a single sample in a study of T-cell reconstitution after alpha-beta-depleted transplantation in children. It was with unique molecular identifiers that the TCRbeta library was prepared. TCRdb processed the PCR reads anew with MiXCR; each CDR3 protein has one entry. The sample has over 400,000 distinct CDR3 sequences, 43% seen once. The specimen was PBMCs, collected before TCRalphabeta/CD19-depleted stem cell transplant. These receptors were collected from a girl aged 2 to 10 with aplastic anemia, due to receive a stem cell transplant.

The rearrangement uses TRBV9 and TRBJ2-1; the D is unclear. With 0 bases removed from V and 5 bases from J, the gap between germline ends came to 3 bases. There are 12 residues in the CDR3. The germline V gene has CDR1 SGDLS and CDR2 YYNGEE. The CDR3 spells CASSVADNEQFF. The CDR3 nucleotides are TGTGCCAGCAGCGTAGCCGACAATGAGCAGTTCTTC.

There are many counts of this clonotype. This chain connects TRBV20-1 to TRBJ2-2; 8 positions agree with TRBD2. Looked up from germline, CDR1 is DFQATT and CDR2 is SNEGSKA (reference sequence). The CDR3 runs 18 residues. V lost 5 bases, J lost 6 bases, and 20 bases stayed unmatched. The CDR3 nucleotides are TGCAGTGCTCGGGCTCGGGGGAGCGGGAGTACTAGCGCCGGGGAGCTGTTTTTT. Encoded protein: CSARARGSGSTSAGELFF.

The chain couples TRBV12-3 or TRBV12-4 to TRBJ2-5, with D unclear. CDR3 size: 13 residues. Trimming stripped 10 bases from V and 5 bases from J, with 17 bases between. CDR3 in DNA: TGTGCCACCGTCGTAGGGTCCCGGGAGACCCAGTACTTC. This gives the protein CATVVGSRETQYF.

V and J are TRBV11-1 and TRBJ1-2, with a possible D match to TRBD1 (5 bases). Germline V CDR1 and CDR2: SGHAT, FQDESV (reference sequence). CDR3 length: 17 amino acids. The V and J ends lost 5 bases and 2 bases respectively, with 21 bases between them. CDR3 DNA sequence: TGTGCCAGCAGCGCCACATGGGGACTCTCAGGGAACTATGGCTACACCTTC. This translates into CASSATWGLSGNYGYTF. Together with reference TRBV11-1 and TRBJ1-2, the CDR3 gives the full variable domain: EAEVAQSPRYKITEKSQAVAFWCDPISGHATLYWYRQILGQGPELLVQFQDESVVDDSQLPKDRFSAERLKGVDSTLKIQPAELGDSAMYLCASSATWGLSGNYGYTFGSGTRLTVV.

This clonotype has just a few counts. This chain links TRBV28 with TRBJ2-7; D ambiguous. Germline V lookup: CDR1 MDHEN, CDR2 SYDVKM. This CDR3 is built from 12 residues. Trimming stripped 6 bases from V and 6 bases from J, with 12 bases between. CDR3 sequence reads: CASRSSVAEQYF. In nucleotides, the CDR3 is TGTGCCAGCAGATCGTCGGTCGCCGAGCAGTACTTC.

This clonotype was counted a single time. V gene TRBV5-4 combines with J gene TRBJ2-2, with a possible D match to TRBD1 (6 bases). Per germline, CDR1 SGHNT and CDR2 YYREEE (reference sequence). The CDR3 is 16 amino acids. The V end lost 5 bases, the J end lost 0 bases, and 14 bases lay between the germline ends. CDR3 protein: CASSGQLRANTGELFF. CDR3 bases: TGTGCCAGCAGTGGACAGTTACGCGCGAACACCGGGGAGCTGTTTTTT.

This clonotype has more than one count but fewer than ten. The chain joins TRBV3-1 to TRBJ1-4, with 9 bases that match TRBD1. Germline CDR1 LGHDT, CDR2 YNNKEL (reference sequence). The CDR3 sequence is 15 residues long. J lost 7 bases, V lost 1 base, and 4 bases had no gene match. CDR3 protein: CASSQVGTGPEKLFF. DNA of the CDR3: TGTGCCAGCAGCCAAGTAGGGACAGGGCCTGAAAAACTGTTTTTT. Variable domain in full (rest from reference TRBV3-1 and TRBJ1-4): DTAVSQTPKYLVTQMGNDKSIKCEQNLGHDTMYWYKQDSKKFLKIMFSYNNKELIINETVPNRFSPKSPDKAHLNLHINSLELGDSAVYFCASSQVGTGPEKLFFGSGTQLSVL.

The table lists this clonotype with many counts. This chain connects TRBV7-2 to TRBJ2-3; the match to TRBD2 covers 10 bases. There are 16 residues in the CDR3. Trimming removed 2 bases from V and 2 bases from J; junction bases left unmatched: 4. In germline, CDR1 is SGHTA, CDR2 FQGNSA. The CDR3 DNA is TGTGCCAGCAGCTTAACAGCGGGAGGGCCCACAGATACGCAGTATTTT. Translated: CASSLTAGGPTDTQYF.

Here the CDR3 reads CASSSGPKTQYF. The CDR3 region has the DNA TGTGCCAGCAGCTCGGGACCGAAGACCCAGTACTTC. The V gene is TRBV7-6, the J gene TRBJ2-5; D tentatively reads TRBD1 or TRBD2 (5 bases each). V lost 4 bases to trimming and J lost 6 bases, with 9 bases between them. This CDR3 is built from 12 residues. Germline assignment: CDR1 SGHVS and CDR2 FNYEAQ. The entire variable domain, with the rest obtained from reference TRBV7-6 and TRBJ2-5, is as follows: GAGVSQSPRYKVTKRGQDVALRCDPISGHVSLYWYRQALGQGPEFLTYFNYEAQQDKSGLPNDRFSAERPEGSISTLTIQRTEQRDSAMYRCASSSGPKTQYFGPGTRLLVL.

Many counts were recorded for this clonotype. DNA for the CDR3: TGTGCCAGCAGCCAAGACACTAGCGGGAGGGGCACAGATACGCAGTATTTT. It yields the protein CASSQDTSGRGTDTQYF. The V call is TRBV4-2, the J call TRBJ2-3; 13 positions agree with TRBD2. With 0 bases clipped from V and 1 base from J, the junction kept 1 base outside the gene matches. Germline V gene data show CDR1 as LGHNA and CDR2 as YNFKEQ. The CDR3 extends over 17 amino acids.

This chain joins TRBV7-2 and TRBJ2-7; maybe TRBD2 (6 bases). The CDR3 is 15 residues long. Germline V gives CDR1 SGHTA, CDR2 FQGNSA. Trimming stripped 3 bases from V and 5 bases from J, with 17 bases between. The CDR3 spells CASSLGGRERDEQYF. CDR3 bases: TGTGCCAGCAGCTTGGGCGGACGGGAGAGGGACGAGCAGTACTTC.